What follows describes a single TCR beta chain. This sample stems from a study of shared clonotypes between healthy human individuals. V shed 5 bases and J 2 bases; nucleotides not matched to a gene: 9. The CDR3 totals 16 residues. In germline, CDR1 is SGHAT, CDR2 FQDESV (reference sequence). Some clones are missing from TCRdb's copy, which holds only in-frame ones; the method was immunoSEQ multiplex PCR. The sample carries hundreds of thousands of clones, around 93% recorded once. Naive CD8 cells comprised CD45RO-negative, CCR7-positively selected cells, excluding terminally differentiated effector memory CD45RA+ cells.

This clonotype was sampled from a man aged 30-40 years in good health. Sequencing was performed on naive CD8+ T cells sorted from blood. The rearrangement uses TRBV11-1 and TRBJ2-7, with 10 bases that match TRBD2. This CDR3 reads CASSTKREGPPYEQYF. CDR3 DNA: TGTGCCAGCAGCACCAAGCGGGAGGGCCCTCCCTACGAGCAGTACTTC. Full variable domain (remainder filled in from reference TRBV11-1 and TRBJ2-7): EAEVAQSPRYKITEKSQAVAFWCDPISGHATLYWYRQILGQGPELLVQFQDESVVDDSQLPKDRFSAERLKGVDSTLKIQPAELGDSAMYLCASSTKREGPPYEQYFGPGTRLTVT.